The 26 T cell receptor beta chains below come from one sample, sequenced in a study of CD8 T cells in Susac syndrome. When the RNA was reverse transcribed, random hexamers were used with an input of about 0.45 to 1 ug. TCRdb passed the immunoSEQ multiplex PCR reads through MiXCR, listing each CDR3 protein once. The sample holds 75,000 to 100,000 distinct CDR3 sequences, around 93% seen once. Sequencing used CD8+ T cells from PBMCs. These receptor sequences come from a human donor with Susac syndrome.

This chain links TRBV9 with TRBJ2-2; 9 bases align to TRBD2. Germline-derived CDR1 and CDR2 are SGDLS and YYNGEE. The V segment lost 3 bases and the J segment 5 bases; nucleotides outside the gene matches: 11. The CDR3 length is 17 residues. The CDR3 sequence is CASSDHGGRAGTGELFF. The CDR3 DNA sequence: TGTGCCAGCAGCGACCACGGCGGGAGGGCCGGAACCGGGGAGCTGTTTTTT.

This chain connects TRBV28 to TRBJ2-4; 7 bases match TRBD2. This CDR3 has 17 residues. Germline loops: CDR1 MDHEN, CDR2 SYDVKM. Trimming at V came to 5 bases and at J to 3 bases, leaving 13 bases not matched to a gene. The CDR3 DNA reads TGTGCCAGCAGTCCCCTACCCTCGACGGGAGGCAAAAACATTCAGTACTTC. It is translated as CASSPLPSTGGKNIQYF. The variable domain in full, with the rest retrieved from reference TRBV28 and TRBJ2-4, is DVKVTQSSRYLVKRTGEKVFLECVQDMDHENMFWYRQDPGLGLRLIYFSYDVKMKEKGDIPEGYSVSREKKERFSLILESASTNQTSMYLCASSPLPSTGGKNIQYFGAGTRLSVL.

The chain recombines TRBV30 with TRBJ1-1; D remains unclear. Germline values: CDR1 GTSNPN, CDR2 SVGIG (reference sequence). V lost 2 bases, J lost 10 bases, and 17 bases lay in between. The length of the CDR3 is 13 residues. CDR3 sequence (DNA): TGTGCCTGGAGTTGGACGACGGGAGATGGAGCTTTCTTT. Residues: CAWSWTTGDGAFF.

CDR3 sequence reads: CASSPDRGDEQYF. The CDR3 DNA is TGTGCCAGCAGCCCGGACAGGGGAGACGAGCAGTACTTC. The chain links TRBV5-4 to TRBJ2-7; 9 bases are a match to TRBD1. Per the germline V gene, CDR1 is SGHNT and CDR2 is YYREEE (reference sequence). The V segment lost 4 bases and the J segment 5 bases; nucleotides outside the gene matches: 4. The CDR3 runs 13 residues.

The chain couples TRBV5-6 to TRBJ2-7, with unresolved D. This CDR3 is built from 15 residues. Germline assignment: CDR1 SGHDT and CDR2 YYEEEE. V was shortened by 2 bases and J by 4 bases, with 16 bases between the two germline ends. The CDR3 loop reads CASSFGPNIKYEQYF. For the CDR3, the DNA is TGTGCCAGCAGCTTCGGACCGAATATCAAGTACGAGCAGTACTTC.

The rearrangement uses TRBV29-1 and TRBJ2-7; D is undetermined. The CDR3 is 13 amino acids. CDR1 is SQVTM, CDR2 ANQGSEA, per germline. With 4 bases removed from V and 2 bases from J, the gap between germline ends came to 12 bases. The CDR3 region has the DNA TGCAGCGTTGTATTTCCCACCACCTACGAGCAGTACTTC. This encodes CSVVFPTTYEQYF.

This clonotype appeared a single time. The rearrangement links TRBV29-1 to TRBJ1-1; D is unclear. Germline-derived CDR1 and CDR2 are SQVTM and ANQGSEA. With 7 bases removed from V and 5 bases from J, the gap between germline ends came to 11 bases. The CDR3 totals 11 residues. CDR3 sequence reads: CSAVVGTEAFF. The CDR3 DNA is TGCAGCGCAGTCGTTGGGACTGAAGCTTTCTTT.

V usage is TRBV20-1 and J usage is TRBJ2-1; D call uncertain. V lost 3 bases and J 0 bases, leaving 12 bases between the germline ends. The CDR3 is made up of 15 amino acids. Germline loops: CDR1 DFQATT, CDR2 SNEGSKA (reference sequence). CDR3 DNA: TGCAGTGCTAGGTCGGCGGCTTTCTCCTACAATGAGCAGTTCTTC. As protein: CSARSAAFSYNEQFF.

The DNA for the CDR3 is TGTGCCTGGATAAGTGGTAAAGGTAGAATACGTGAGCAGTTCTTC. It is translated as CAWISGKGRIREQFF. The rearrangement links TRBV30 to TRBJ2-1, with D unclear. V lost 4 bases and J 9 bases, leaving 22 bases between the germline ends. The CDR3 has 15 residues. Germline lookup yields CDR1 GTSNPN and CDR2 SVGIG (reference sequence).

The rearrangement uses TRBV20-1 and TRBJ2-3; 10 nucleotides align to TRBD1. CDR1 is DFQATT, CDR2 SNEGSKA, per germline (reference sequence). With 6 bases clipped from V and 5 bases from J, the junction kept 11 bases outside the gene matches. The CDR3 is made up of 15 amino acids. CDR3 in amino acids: CSAATGTGVIDTQYF. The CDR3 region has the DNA TGCAGTGCCGCCACCGGGACAGGGGTGATAGATACGCAGTATTTT.

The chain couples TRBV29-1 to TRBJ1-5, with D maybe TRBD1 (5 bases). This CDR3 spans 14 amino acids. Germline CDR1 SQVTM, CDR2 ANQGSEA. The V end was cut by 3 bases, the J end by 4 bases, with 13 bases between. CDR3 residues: CSVDVGGGNQPQHF. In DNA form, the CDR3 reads TGCAGCGTTGATGTGGGTGGGGGAAATCAGCCCCAGCATTTT. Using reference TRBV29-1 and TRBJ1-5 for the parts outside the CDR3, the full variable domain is SAVISQKPSRDICQRGTSLTIQCQVDSQVTMMFWYRQQPGQSLTLIATANQGSEATYESGFVIDKFPISRPNLTFSTLTVSNMSPEDSSIYLCSVDVGGGNQPQHFGDGTRLSIL.

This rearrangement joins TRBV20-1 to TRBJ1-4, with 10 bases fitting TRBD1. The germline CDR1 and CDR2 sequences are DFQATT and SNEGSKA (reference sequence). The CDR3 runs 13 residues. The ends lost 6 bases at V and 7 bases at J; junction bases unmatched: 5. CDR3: CSADRDRGEKLFF. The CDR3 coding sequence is TGCAGTGCCGACCGGGACAGGGGTGAAAAACTGTTTTTT.

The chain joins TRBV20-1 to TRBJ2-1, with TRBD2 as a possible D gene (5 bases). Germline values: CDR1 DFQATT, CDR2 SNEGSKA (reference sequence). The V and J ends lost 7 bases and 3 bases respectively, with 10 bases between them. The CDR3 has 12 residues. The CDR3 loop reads CSVFRDYNEQFF. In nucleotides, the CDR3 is TGCAGTGTCTTCCGGGACTACAATGAGCAGTTCTTC.

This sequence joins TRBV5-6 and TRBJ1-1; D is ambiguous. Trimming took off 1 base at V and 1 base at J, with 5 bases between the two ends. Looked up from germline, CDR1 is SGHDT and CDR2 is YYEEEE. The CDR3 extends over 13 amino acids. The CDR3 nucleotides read TGTGCCAGCAGCTTGTTGTCGAACACTGAAGCTTTCTTT. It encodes CASSLLSNTEAFF.

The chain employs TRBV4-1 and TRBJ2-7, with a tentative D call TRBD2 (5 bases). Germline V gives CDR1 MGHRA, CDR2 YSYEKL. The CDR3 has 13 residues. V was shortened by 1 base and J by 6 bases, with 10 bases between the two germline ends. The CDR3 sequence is CASSQALGGEQYF. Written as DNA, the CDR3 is TGCGCCAGCAGCCAAGCCCTAGGAGGCGAGCAGTACTTC.

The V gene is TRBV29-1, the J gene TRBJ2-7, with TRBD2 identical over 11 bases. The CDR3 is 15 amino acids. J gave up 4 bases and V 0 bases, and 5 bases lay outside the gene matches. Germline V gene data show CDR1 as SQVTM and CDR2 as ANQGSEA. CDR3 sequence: CSVEDGLAGGYEQYF. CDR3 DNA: TGCAGCGTTGAAGATGGCCTAGCGGGAGGTTACGAGCAGTACTTC.

The CDR3 nucleotides are TGTGCCAGCAGTCCAGTCACAGTGAACACTGAAGCTTTCTTT. This encodes CASSPVTVNTEAFF. V usage is TRBV12-3 or TRBV12-4 and J usage is TRBJ1-1, with unresolved D. Trimming left V 5 bases short and J 0 bases short, with 10 bases between. CDR3 size: 14 residues.

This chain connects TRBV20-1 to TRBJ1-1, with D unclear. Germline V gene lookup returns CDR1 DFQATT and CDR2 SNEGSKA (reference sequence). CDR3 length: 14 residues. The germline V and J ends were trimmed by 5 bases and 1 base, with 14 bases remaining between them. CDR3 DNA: TGCAGTGCTGTTAAACCTGAACAGAACACTGAAGCTTTCTTT. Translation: CSAVKPEQNTEAFF.

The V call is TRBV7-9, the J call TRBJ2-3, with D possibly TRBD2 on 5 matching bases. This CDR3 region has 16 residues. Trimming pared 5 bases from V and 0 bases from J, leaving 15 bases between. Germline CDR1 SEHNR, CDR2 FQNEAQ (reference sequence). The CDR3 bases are TGTGCCAGCAGCCTAATTGGAGGCGGGAGCACAGATACGCAGTATTTT. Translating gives CASSLIGGGSTDTQYF.

Here the CDR3 reads CASSPTGPYGYTF. The DNA of the CDR3 is TGTGCCAGCAGTCCAACGGGGCCATATGGCTACACCTTC. The V call is TRBV28, the J call TRBJ1-2; the D gene is possibly TRBD1 (5 bases). CDR1 and CDR2 from the germline V gene are MDHEN and SYDVKM. The germline V and J ends were trimmed by 5 bases and 5 bases, with 12 bases remaining between them. This CDR3 region has 13 residues.

The chain's CDR3 is CASSPGSASTDTQYF. The CDR3 DNA follows: TGTGCCAGCTCACCTGGCAGCGCTAGCACAGATACGCAGTATTTT. The chain joins TRBV6-4 to TRBJ2-3, with unresolved D. The germline V gene encodes CDR1 MRHNA and CDR2 SNTAGT. With 8 bases removed from V and 0 bases from J, the gap between germline ends came to 15 bases. The CDR3 totals 15 residues.

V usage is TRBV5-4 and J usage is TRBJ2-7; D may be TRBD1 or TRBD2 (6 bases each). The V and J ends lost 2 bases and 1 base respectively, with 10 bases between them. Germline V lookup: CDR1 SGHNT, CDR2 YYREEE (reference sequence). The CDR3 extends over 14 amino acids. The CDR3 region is CASSFGGESYEQYF. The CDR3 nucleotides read TGTGCCAGCAGCTTCGGGGGCGAATCCTACGAGCAGTACTTC.

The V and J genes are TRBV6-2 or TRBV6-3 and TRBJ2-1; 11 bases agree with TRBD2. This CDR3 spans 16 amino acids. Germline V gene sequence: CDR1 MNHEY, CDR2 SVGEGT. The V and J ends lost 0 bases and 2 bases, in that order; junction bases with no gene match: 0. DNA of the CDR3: TGTGCCAGCAGTTACTCTAGCGGGAGGGCCTACAATGAGCAGTTCTTC. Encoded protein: CASSYSSGRAYNEQFF.

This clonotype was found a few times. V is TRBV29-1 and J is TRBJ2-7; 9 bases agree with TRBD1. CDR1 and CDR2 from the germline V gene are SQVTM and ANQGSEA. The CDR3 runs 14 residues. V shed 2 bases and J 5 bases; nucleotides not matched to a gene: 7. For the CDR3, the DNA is TGCAGCGTTGAAACCGGGACAGGGAGCCACGAGCAGTACTTC. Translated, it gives CSVETGTGSHEQYF.

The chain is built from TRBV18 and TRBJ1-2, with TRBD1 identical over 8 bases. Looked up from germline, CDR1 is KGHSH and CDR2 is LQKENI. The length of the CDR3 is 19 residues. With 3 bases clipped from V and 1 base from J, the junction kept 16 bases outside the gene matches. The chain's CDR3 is CASSPRDRIIEDSNYGYTF. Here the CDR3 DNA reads TGTGCCAGCTCACCCCGGGACAGGATTATTGAGGACAGTAACTATGGCTACACCTTC.

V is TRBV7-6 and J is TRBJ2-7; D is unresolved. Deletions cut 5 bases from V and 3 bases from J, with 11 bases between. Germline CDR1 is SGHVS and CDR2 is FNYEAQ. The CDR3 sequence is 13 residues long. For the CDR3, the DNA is TGTGCCAGCAGCACACACCACCGCTACGAGCAGTACTTC. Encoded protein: CASSTHHRYEQYF.